The following is a TCR beta chain sequence with its context. The data were taken from a study of long-term antiretroviral therapy in people with HIV. The immunoSEQ assay was v3.0, run at survey level. The data were produced by immunoSEQ multiplex PCR, yet TCRdb's version contains in-frame clones alone and is incomplete. This table holds some 48,000 clones, around 84% found once. V was cut by 2 bases and J by 4 bases, with 6 bases left in between. The CDR3 runs to 12 residues. The germline V gene has CDR1 SGHTA and CDR2 FQGNSA. Sample: unsorted PBMCs, taken 0.8 years after starting antiretroviral therapy. V gene TRBV7-2 combines with J gene TRBJ2-7; D is unclear. This TCR derives from a woman aged 18-29 years with HIV. CDR3 nucleotides: TGTGCCAGCAGCTTAATTGGGTACGAGCAGTACTTC. This translates into CASSLIGYEQYF.